This record covers a single T cell receptor (beta chain). Per the germline V gene, CDR1 is LGHNA and CDR2 is YSLEER. The V end lost 5 bases, the J end lost 1 base, and 29 bases lay between the germline ends. The CDR3 extends over 20 amino acids. These data belong to a study of shared T cell receptors in the human thymus. TCRdb's table, derived via immunoSEQ multiplex PCR, lists solely in-frame clones and lacks some. The table shows over 450,000 clones, with about four fifths occurring only once. This sample also belongs to another study, concerning human thymus T cells. That paper notes: Samples came from healthy Finnish infants during open corrective cardiac surgery. Thymic repertoires overlap heavily among unrelated individuals, related research has reported.

This TCR came from a boy younger than two with a congenital heart defect. Specimen: thymocytes. V usage is TRBV4-3 and J usage is TRBJ2-5, with D perhaps assigned TRBD1 or TRBD2 (9 bases each). CDR3 sequence reads: CASSYYRGRPGREGQETQYF. CDR3 bases: TGCGCCAGCAGCTACTACAGGGGGCGACCAGGGCGGGAGGGCCAAGAGACCCAGTACTTC.